Listed below are T cell receptor beta chains from one sample, sequenced in a study of blood T cell repertoires in COVID-19. The assay was immunoSEQ multiplex PCR, and TCRdb's table has in-frame clones only and misses some. The repertoire has fewer than 400,000 clones, around nine tenths of them found once; the top ten carry less than 4%. The specimen sequenced was PBMCs or T cells enriched from blood (not recorded which). The receptors shown here come from a woman in her twenties or thirties who had been exposed to COVID-19. Each CDR3 is given with its conserved first and last residue. Fields, in order: D gene, clone size, J gene, V gene, CDR3 protein, CDR3 DNA. A D gene is named only where the DNA matches it firmly. Some rows have no size entry. The others give once, few or many, or a class for an expanded clone.

>NA|NA|TRBJ2-2|TRBV6-5
CASSSGQNTGELFF
TGTGCCAGCAGTTCGGGACAGAACACCGGGGAGCTGTTTTTT
>NA|NA|TRBJ2-7|TRBV14
CASSRGGRSYEQYF
TGTGCCAGCAGCCGAGGTGGCAGATCCTACGAGCAGTACTTC
>TRBD2|few|TRBJ2-2|TRBV4-1
CASSQLASGNTGELFF
TGCGCCAGCAGCCAACTGGCTAGCGGTAACACCGGGGAGCTGTTTTTT
>TRBD1|NA|TRBJ2-5|TRBV6-5
CASSYGQDKETQYF
TGTGCCAGCAGTTATGGACAGGATAAAGAGACCCAGTACTTC
>NA|NA|TRBJ1-1|TRBV7-6
CASSSSLAQGGHTEAFF
TGTGCCAGCAGCTCGAGCCTCGCCCAGGGCGGTCACACTGAAGCTTTCTTT
>NA|NA|TRBJ1-5|TRBV4-1
CASSQLNREQPQHF
TGCGCCAGCAGCCAACTGAACAGAGAGCAGCCCCAGCATTTT
>TRBD1|few|TRBJ1-5|TRBV7-9
CASSLGQAVQPQHF
TGTGCCAGCAGCTTGGGACAGGCAGTCCAGCCCCAGCATTTT
>TRBD1|once|TRBJ2-4|TRBV13
CASSYGTGRNIQYF
TGTGCCAGCAGCTATGGGACAGGGAGGAACATTCAGTACTTC
>NA|NA|TRBJ2-3|TRBV12-5
CASGLAPSTDTQYF
TGTGCTAGTGGTTTGGCCCCTAGCACAGATACGCAGTATTTT
>TRBD1|NA|TRBJ1-4|TRBV2
CASSDGQVLEKLFF
TGTGCCAGCAGTGACGGACAGGTCTTGGAAAAACTGTTTTTT
>NA|NA|TRBJ2-2|TRBV7-9
CASSLSPRVTGELFF
TGTGCCAGCAGCTTAAGTCCGAGGGTCACCGGGGAGCTGTTTTTT
>NA|NA|TRBJ1-1|TRBV19
CASSIRPIDRPNTEAFF
TGTGCCAGTAGTATACGCCCAATCGACAGGCCGAACACTGAAGCTTTCTTT
>NA|NA|TRBJ2-3|TRBV5-5
CASSLTWARDTQYF
TGTGCCAGCAGCTTGACGTGGGCACGCGATACGCAGTATTTT
>NA|NA|TRBJ1-1|TRBV4-1
CASSRGVRTEAFF
TGCGCCAGCAGCCGCGGGGTTAGGACTGAAGCTTTCTTT
>NA|NA|TRBJ2-3|TRBV5-4
CASSLDRTDTQYF
TGTGCCAGCAGCTTGGACAGGACAGATACGCAGTATTTT
>TRBD2|NA|TRBJ2-5|TRBV5-4
CASSGTSEETQYF
TGTGCCAGCAGCGGGACTAGCGAAGAGACCCAGTACTTC
>NA|NA|TRBJ2-1|TRBV5-6
CASSLGGGEQFF
TGTGCCAGCAGCTTAGGCGGAGGGGAGCAGTTCTTC
>TRBD1|NA|TRBJ1-2|TRBV18
CASSPQGQGPSRYGYTF
TGTGCCAGCTCACCACAGGGACAGGGGCCGAGTAGGTATGGCTACACCTTC
>NA|NA|TRBJ2-7|TRBV5-4
CASSLFGAYEQYF
TGTGCCAGCAGCTTGTTCGGGGCCTACGAGCAGTACTTC
>NA|NA|TRBJ1-5|TRBV27
CASRYRTASNQPQHF
TGTGCCAGCAGATACCGGACAGCCAGCAATCAGCCCCAGCATTTT
>NA|NA|TRBJ2-6|TRBV4-1
CASSRHSGANVLTF
TGCGCCAGCAGCCGGCACTCTGGGGCCAACGTCCTGACTTTC
>TRBD1|NA|TRBJ1-5|TRBV10-3
CAISENTGGGQPQHF
TGTGCCATCAGTGAGAACACAGGGGGCGGTCAGCCCCAGCATTTT
>NA|NA|TRBJ2-5|TRBV6-1
CASSEDGRGEETQYF
TGTGCCAGCAGTGAAGACGGCAGGGGCGAAGAGACCCAGTACTTC
>NA|NA|TRBJ2-3|TRBV4-1
CASSQGGKGWDTQYF
TGCGCCAGCAGCCAAGGCGGGAAGGGATGGGATACGCAGTATTTT
>NA|NA|TRBJ2-1|TRBV9
CASSVYSGEQFF
TGTGCCAGCAGCGTGTACTCCGGGGAGCAGTTCTTC
>TRBD2|NA|TRBJ2-7|TRBV7-2
CASSLVAGGSPYEQYF
TGTGCCAGCAGCTTAGTGGCGGGGGGCTCCCCCTACGAGCAGTACTTC
>TRBD1|NA|TRBJ1-2|TRBV28
CASILAGGNYGYTF
TGTGCCAGCATCCTCGCAGGGGGCAACTATGGCTACACCTTC
>NA|NA|TRBJ2-3|TRBV7-8
CASSLAMGPRPTSDTQYF
TGTGCCAGCAGCTTAGCGATGGGCCCCCGGCCTACCTCAGATACGCAGTATTTT
>TRBD2|NA|TRBJ2-5|TRBV6-5
CASSLGRVGTQYF
TGTGCCAGCAGCCTCGGGAGGGTTGGGACCCAGTACTTC
>TRBD1|NA|TRBJ2-7|TRBV11-2
CASSLSDRGRNEQYF
TGTGCCAGCAGCTTGAGTGACAGGGGGCGCAACGAGCAGTACTTC
>TRBD2|NA|TRBJ2-5|TRBV15
CATSREPSGPRETQYF
TGTGCCACCAGCAGAGAACCTAGCGGTCCGAGAGAGACCCAGTACTTC
>TRBD2|NA|TRBJ2-3|TRBV20-1
CSASSGGATDTQYF
TGCAGTGCTAGTAGCGGGGGGGCCACAGATACGCAGTATTTT
>NA|once|TRBJ2-7|TRBV14
CASSPDSTYEQYF
TGTGCCAGCAGCCCCGACAGTACCTACGAGCAGTACTTC
>NA|NA|TRBJ1-2|TRBV7-9
CASSLSWGQYGYTF
TGTGCCAGCAGCTTATCCTGGGGCCAGTATGGCTACACCTTC
>TRBD1|NA|TRBJ1-4|TRBV19
CASSIVGTVNEKLFF
TGTGCCAGTAGTATAGTAGGGACAGTCAATGAAAAACTGTTTTTT
>NA|NA|TRBJ1-2|TRBV30
CAWSSQAYGYTF
TGTGCCTGGAGTTCCCAGGCATATGGCTACACCTTC
>NA|NA|TRBJ2-1|TRBV7-8
CASSPGNEQFF
TGTGCCAGCAGCCCGGGGAATGAGCAGTTCTTC
>TRBD1|NA|TRBJ2-3|TRBV7-9
CASSTGQGTDTQYF
TGTGCCAGCAGCACTGGACAGGGCACAGATACGCAGTATTTT
>NA|NA|TRBJ1-1|TRBV14
CASSSEHRYTEAFF
TGTGCCAGCAGCTCCGAGCACAGATACACTGAAGCTTTCTTT
>NA|NA|TRBJ1-5|TRBV19
CASSIDSQGYGNQPQHF
TGTGCCAGTAGTATAGACTCCCAGGGATATGGCAATCAGCCCCAGCATTTT
>NA|NA|TRBJ2-7|TRBV11-2
CASSLGLAYEQYF
TGTGCCAGCAGCTTAGGTTTAGCGTACGAGCAGTACTTC
>TRBD1|NA|TRBJ2-1|TRBV6-5
CASRRDRLYNEQFF
TGTGCCAGCAGAAGGGACAGACTCTACAATGAGCAGTTCTTC
>TRBD1|few|TRBJ1-1|TRBV6-5
CATNYRGRNTEAFF
TGTGCCACAAATTACAGGGGCAGAAACACTGAAGCTTTCTTT
>NA|NA|TRBJ2-1|TRBV19
CASSVPSSYNEQFF
TGTGCCAGTAGTGTCCCTAGCTCCTACAATGAGCAGTTCTTC
>TRBD2|once|TRBJ2-1|TRBV7-9
CASSLTSGTSGWYNEQFF
TGTGCCAGCAGCTTAACTTCCGGGACTAGCGGGTGGTACAATGAGCAGTTCTTC